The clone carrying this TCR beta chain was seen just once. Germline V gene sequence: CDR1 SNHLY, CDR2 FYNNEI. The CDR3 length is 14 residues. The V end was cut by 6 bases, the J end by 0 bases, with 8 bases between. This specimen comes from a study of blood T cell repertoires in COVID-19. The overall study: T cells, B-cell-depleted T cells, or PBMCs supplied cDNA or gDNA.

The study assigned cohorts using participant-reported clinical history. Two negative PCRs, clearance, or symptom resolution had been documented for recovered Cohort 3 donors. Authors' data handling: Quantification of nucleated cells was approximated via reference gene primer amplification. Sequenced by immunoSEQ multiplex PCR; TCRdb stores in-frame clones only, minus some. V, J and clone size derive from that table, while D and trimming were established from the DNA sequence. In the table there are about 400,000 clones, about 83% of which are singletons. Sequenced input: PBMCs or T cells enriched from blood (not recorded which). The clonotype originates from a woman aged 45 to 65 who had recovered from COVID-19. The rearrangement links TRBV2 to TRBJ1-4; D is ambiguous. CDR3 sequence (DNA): TGTGCCAGCAGCCTAGCTGCAACTAATGAAAAACTGTTTTTT. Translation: CASSLAATNEKLFF.